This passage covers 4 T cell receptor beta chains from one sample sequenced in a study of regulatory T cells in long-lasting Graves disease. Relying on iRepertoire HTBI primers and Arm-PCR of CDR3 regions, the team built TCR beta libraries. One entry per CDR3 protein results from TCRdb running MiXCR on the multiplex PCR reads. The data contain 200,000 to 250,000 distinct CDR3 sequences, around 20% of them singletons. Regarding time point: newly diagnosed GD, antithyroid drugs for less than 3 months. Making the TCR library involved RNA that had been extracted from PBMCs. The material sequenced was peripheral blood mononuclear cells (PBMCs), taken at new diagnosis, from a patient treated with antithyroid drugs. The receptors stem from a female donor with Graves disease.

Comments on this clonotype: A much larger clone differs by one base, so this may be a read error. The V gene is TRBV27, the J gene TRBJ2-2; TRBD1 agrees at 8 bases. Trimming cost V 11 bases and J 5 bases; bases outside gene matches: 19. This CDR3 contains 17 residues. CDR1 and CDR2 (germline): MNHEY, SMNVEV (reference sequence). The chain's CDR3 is CAASDTTGQGATGELFF. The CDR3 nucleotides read TGTGCCGCCAGTGATACGACAGGGCAGGGGGCGACCGGGGAGCTGTTTTTT.

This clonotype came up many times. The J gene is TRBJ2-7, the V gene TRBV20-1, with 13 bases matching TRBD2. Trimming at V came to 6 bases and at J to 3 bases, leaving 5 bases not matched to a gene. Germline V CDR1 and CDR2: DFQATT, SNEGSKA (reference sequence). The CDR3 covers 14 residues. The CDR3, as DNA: TGCAGTGCGAGACTAGCGGGGGGTTACTACGAGCAGTACTTC. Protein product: CSARLAGGYYEQYF.

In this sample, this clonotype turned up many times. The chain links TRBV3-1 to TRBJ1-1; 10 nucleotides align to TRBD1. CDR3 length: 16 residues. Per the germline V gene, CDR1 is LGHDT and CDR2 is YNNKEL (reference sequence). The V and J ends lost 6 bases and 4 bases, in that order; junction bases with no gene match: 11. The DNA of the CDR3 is TGTGCCAGCAGTTGGACAGGGGGTAGGCGGGGCACTGAAGCTTTCTTT. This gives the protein CASSWTGGRRGTEAFF.

The chain's CDR3 is CASSQVHPSGETQYF. The CDR3 DNA is TGTGCCAGCAGCCAAGTGCACCCCTCAGGAGAGACCCAGTACTTC. This rearrangement joins TRBV4-2 to TRBJ2-5; D is undetermined. CDR3 length: 15 amino acids. From germline, CDR1 is LGHNA and CDR2 YNFKEQ. Deletions cut 1 base from V and 4 bases from J, with 13 bases between.